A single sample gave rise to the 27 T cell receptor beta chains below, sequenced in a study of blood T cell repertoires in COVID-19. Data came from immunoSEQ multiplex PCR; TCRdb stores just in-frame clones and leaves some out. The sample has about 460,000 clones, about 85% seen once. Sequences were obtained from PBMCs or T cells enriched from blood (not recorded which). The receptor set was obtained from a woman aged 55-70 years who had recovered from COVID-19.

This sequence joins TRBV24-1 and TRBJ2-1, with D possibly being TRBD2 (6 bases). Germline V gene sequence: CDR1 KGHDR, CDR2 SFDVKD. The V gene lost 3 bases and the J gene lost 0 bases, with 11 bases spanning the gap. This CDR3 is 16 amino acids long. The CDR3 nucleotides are TGTGCCACCAGTGATGTCGCCGGGGGCTCCTACAATGAGCAGTTCTTC. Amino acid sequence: CATSDVAGGSYNEQFF.

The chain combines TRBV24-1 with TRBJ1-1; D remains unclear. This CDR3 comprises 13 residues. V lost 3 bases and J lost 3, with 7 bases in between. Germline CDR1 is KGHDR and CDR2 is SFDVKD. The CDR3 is CATSDRLHTEAFF. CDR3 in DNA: TGTGCCACCAGTGATCGTCTACACACTGAAGCTTTCTTT.

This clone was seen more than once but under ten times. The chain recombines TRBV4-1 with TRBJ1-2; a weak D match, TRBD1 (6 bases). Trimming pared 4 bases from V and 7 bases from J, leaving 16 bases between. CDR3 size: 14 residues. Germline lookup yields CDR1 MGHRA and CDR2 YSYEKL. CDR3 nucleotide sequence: TGCGCCAGCAGCCGAGAGGGGGGGCAGCTTGGCTACACCTTC. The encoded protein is CASSREGGQLGYTF.

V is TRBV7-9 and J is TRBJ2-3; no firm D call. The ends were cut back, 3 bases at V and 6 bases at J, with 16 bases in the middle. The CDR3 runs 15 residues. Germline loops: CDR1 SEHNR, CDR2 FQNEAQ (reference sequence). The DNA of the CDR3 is TGTGCCAGCAGCTTTTTTCGTACACAAGCGGATACGCAGTATTTT. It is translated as CASSFFRTQADTQYF.

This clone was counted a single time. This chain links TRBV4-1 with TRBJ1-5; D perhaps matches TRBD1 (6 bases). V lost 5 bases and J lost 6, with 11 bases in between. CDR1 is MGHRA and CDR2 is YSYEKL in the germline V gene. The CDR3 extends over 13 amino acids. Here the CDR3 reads CASSSQGGQPQHF. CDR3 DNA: TGCGCCAGCAGCTCACAGGGTGGTCAGCCCCAGCATTTT.

CDR3 protein: CAIKLAGIADTQYF. In nucleotides, the CDR3 is TGTGCCATAAAACTAGCGGGGATCGCAGATACGCAGTATTTT. The chain recombines TRBV2 with TRBJ2-3; 10 nucleotides match TRBD2. The CDR3 extends over 14 amino acids. The V gene's germline CDR1 is SNHLY and CDR2 FYNNEI. Trimming cost V 10 bases and J 4 bases; bases outside gene matches: 8.

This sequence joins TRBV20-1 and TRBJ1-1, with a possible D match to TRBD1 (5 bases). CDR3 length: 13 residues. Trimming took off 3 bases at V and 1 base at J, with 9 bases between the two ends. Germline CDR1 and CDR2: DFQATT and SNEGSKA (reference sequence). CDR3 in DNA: TGCAGTGCTAGTCCCGGGGGGAACACTGAAGCTTTCTTT. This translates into CSASPGGNTEAFF.

The CDR3 DNA reads TGTGCCAGCAGTAGTGCCGGGAACACTGAAGCTTTCTTT. Protein: CASSSAGNTEAFF. This chain links TRBV25-1 with TRBJ1-1, with D hard to call. Germline assignment: CDR1 MGHDK and CDR2 SYGVNS. The CDR3 extends over 13 amino acids. Trimming took 5 bases from V and 1 from J, leaving 8 bases between them. Full variable domain (missing parts from reference TRBV25-1 and TRBJ1-1): EADIYQTPRYLVIGTGKKITLECSQTMGHDKMYWYQQDPGMELHLIHYSYGVNSTEKGDLSSESTVSRIRTEHFPLTLESARPSHTSQYLCASSSAGNTEAFFGQGTRLTVV.

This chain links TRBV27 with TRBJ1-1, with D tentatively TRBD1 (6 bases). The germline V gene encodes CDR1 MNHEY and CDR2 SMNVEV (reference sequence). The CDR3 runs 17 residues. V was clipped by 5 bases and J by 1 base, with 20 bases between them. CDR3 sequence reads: CASSPGTGKQANTEAFF. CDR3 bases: TGTGCCAGCAGTCCCGGCACAGGGAAGCAGGCGAACACTGAAGCTTTCTTT.

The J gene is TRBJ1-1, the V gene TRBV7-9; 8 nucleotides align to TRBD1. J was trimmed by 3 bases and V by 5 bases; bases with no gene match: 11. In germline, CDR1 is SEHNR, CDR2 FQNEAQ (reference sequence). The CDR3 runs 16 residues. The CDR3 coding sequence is TGTGCCAGCAGCATGCCGGGACAGGTCAAGCACACTGAAGCTTTCTTT. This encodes CASSMPGQVKHTEAFF.

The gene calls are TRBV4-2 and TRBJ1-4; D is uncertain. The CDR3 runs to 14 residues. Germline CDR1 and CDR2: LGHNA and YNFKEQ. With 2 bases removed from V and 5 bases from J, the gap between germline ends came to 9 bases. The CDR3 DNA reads TGTGCCAGCAGCCAATCGGACTCGAATGAAAAACTGTTTTTT. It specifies CASSQSDSNEKLFF.

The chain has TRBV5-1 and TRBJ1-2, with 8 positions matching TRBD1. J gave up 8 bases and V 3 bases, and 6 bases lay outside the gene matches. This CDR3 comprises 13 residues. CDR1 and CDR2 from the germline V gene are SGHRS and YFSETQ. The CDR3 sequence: CASSSQGAQGYTF. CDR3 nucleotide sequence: TGCGCCAGCAGCTCGCAGGGGGCGCAAGGCTACACCTTC.

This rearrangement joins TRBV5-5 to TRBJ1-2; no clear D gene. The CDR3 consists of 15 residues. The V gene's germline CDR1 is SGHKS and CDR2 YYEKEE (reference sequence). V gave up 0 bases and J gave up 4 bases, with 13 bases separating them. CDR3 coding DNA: TGTGCCAGCAGCTTGGTTCCAGGCACTTTCTATGGCTACACCTTC. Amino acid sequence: CASSLVPGTFYGYTF.

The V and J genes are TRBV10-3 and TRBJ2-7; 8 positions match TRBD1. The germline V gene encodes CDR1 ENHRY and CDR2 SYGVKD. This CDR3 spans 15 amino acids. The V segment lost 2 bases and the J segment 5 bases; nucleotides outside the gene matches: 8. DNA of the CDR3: TGTGCCATCAGTGAGCCTCAGGGGGCGAAAAACGAGCAGTACTTC. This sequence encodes CAISEPQGAKNEQYF.

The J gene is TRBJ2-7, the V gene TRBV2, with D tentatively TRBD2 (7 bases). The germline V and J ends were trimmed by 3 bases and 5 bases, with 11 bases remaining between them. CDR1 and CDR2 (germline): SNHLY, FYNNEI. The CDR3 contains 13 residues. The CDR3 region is CASSDGGQNEQYV. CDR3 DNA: TGTGCCAGCAGTGACGGGGGGCAAAACGAGCAGTACGTC.

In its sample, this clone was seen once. CDR3 loop: CASWMTGGSGEQYF. In nucleotides, the CDR3 is TGTGCCAGCTGGATGACAGGGGGTTCCGGCGAGCAGTACTTC. V usage is TRBV3-1 (or the pseudogene TRBV3-2) and J usage is TRBJ2-7, with 9 nucleotides matching TRBD1. The CDR3 has 14 amino acids. Losses at the gene ends were 8 bases for V and 6 bases for J; bases not matched to a gene: 11. CDR1 is LGHDT and CDR2 is YNNKEL in the germline V gene (reference sequence).

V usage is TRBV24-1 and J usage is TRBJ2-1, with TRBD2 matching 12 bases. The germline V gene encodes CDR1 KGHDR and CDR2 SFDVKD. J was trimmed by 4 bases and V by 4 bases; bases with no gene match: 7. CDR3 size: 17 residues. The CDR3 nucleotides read TGTGCCACCAGTGACGTAAGACTAGCGGGGGAATACAATGAGCAGTTCTTC. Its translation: CATSDVRLAGEYNEQFF.

CDR3 amino acids: CASSSGGGRDNSPLHF. As DNA, the CDR3 is TGTGCCAGCAGTTCCGGGGGGGGGAGAGATAATTCACCCCTCCACTTT. J is TRBJ1-6 and V is TRBV6-5; TRBD1 is a possible D gene (5 bases). The V end was cut by 4 bases, the J end by 5 bases, with 15 bases between. This CDR3 has 16 amino acids. The V gene's germline CDR1 is MNHEY and CDR2 SVGAGI.

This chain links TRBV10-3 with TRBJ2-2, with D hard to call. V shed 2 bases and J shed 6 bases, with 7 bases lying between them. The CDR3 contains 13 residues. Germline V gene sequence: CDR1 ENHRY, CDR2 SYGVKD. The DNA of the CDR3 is TGTGCCATCAGTGAGACTCGCCCCGGGGAGCTGTTTTTT. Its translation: CAISETRPGELFF.

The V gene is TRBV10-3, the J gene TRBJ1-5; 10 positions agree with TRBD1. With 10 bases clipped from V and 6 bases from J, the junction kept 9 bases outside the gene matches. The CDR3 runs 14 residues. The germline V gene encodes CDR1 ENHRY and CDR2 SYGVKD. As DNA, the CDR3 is TGTGCCACAACCTCTGACAGGGGGCGTCAGCCCCAGCATTTT. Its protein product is CATTSDRGRQPQHF.

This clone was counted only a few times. The CDR3 reads CASSLGQKQPQHF. The CDR3 DNA reads as TGTGCCAGCAGCCTGGGACAAAAGCAGCCCCAGCATTTT. V gene TRBV3-1 (or the pseudogene TRBV3-2) combines with J gene TRBJ1-5; D perhaps matches TRBD1 (6 bases). Germline V CDR1 and CDR2: LGHDT, YNNKEL (reference sequence). With 4 bases removed from V and 7 bases from J, the gap between germline ends came to 11 bases. This CDR3 comprises 13 residues.

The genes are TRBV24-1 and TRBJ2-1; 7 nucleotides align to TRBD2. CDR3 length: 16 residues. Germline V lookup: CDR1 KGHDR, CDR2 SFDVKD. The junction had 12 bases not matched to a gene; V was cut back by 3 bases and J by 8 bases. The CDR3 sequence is CATSDPWGRGRDEQFF. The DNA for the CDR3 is TGTGCCACCAGTGATCCCTGGGGGAGGGGAAGGGATGAGCAGTTCTTC.

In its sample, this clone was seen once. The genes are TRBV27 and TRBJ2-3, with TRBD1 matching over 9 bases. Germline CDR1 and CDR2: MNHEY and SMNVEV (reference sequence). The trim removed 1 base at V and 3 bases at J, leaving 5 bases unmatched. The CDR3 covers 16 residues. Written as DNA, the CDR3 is TGTGCCAGCAGTTTATTGGGGACAGGGTCGACAGATACGCAGTATTTT. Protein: CASSLLGTGSTDTQYF.

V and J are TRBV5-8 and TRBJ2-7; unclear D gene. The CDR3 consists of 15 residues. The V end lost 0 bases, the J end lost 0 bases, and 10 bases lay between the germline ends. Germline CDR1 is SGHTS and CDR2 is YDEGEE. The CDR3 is CASSLDARSSYEQYF. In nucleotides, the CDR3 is TGTGCCAGCAGCTTGGATGCCAGAAGCTCCTACGAGCAGTACTTC.

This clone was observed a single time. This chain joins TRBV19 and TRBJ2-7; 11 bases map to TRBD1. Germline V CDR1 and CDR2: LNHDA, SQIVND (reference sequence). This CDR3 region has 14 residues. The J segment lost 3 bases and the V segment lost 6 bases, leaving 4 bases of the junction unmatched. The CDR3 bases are TGTGCCAGTAGGCGGGACAGGGGGGACTACGAGCAGTACTTC. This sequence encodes CASRRDRGDYEQYF.

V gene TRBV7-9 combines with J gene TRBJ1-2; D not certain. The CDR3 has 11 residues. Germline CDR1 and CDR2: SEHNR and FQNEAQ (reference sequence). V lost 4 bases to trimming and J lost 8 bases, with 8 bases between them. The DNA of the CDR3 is TGTGCCAGCAGCTCCCCGGAGGGCTACACCTTC. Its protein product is CASSSPEGYTF.

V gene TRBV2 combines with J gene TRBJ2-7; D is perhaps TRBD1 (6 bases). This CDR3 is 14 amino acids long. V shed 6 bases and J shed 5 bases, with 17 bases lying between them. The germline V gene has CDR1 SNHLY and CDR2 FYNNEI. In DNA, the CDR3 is TGTGCCAGCAGCGACAGCACAGGGAGAAACGAGCAGTACTTC. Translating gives CASSDSTGRNEQYF.